This entry concerns a single T cell receptor (beta chain). Antigen specificity is unknown. The record originates from a study of identifying expanded T cells in peripheral blood. Study-wide results and caveats: Across healthy donors, higher total template counts meant significantly greater approximately 2-week count variance.

Sequenced by immunoSEQ multiplex PCR; TCRdb stores in-frame clones only, minus some. The sample has 90,000 to 95,000 clones, over 75% seen once; the top ten hold less than 6%. J gave up 7 bases and V 6 bases, and 10 bases lay outside the gene matches. Germline CDR1 WSHSY, CDR2 SAAADI. This CDR3 has 15 residues. Sequencing was carried out using blood. The source is a person between 18 and 70 years old in good health. The rearrangement uses TRBV10-2 and TRBJ1-5; 9 positions match TRBD1. In DNA, the CDR3 is TGCGCCAGCAGGTCGGGACAGGGAGAGATGCAGCCCCAGCATTTT. Translated: CASRSGQGEMQPQHF.